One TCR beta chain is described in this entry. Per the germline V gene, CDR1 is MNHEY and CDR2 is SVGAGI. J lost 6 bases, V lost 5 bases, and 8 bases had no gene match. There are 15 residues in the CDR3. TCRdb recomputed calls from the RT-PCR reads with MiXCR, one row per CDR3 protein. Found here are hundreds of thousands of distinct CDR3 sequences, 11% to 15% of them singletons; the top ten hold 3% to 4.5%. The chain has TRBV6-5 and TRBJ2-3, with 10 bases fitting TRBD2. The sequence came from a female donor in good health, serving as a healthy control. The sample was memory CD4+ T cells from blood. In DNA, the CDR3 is TGTGCCAGCAGTCGGAATGAGCGGGGGGGCGATACGCAGTATTTT. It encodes CASSRNERGGDTQYF.